This passage covers 32 T cell receptor beta chains from one sample sequenced in a study of Ad26.COV2.S vaccination and SARS-CoV-2 variants. The data were produced by immunoSEQ multiplex PCR, yet TCRdb's version contains in-frame clones alone and is incomplete. The data hold roughly 420,000 clones, with roughly 88% observed a single time. Treatment reported: over 15 received Ad26.COV2.S at low or high dose, single or two shots; about five received placebo; per-sample allocation not given. Material that was analyzed had been drawn on day 63 after the first vaccine or placebo injection. The specimen comprised peripheral blood, sampled in a trial of Ad26.COV2.S vaccine versus placebo. These receptors all come from a person between 18 and 65 years old who received the Ad26.COV2.S COVID-19 vaccine or a placebo.

The gene calls are TRBV9 and TRBJ2-1; no firm D call. This CDR3 has 17 residues. The ends were cut back, 1 base at V and 2 bases at J, with 16 bases in the middle. CDR1 is SGDLS and CDR2 is YYNGEE in the germline V gene. The CDR3 region is CASSVSFTPSPYNEQFF. DNA of the CDR3: TGTGCCAGCAGCGTATCCTTCACCCCATCGCCCTACAATGAGCAGTTCTTC.

Here the CDR3 reads CASSPTGGEVSPLHF. The CDR3 nucleotides are TGTGCCAGCAGCCCGACCGGGGGGGAAGTTTCACCCCTCCACTTT. The chain uses TRBV5-4 and TRBJ1-6, with D perhaps matching TRBD1 (5 bases). V was clipped by 4 bases and J by 9 bases, with 17 bases between them. Germline V gene sequence: CDR1 SGHNT, CDR2 YYREEE (reference sequence). The CDR3 spans 15 residues.

The chain has TRBV20-1 and TRBJ1-1; 9 bases line up with TRBD1. Germline V gene lookup returns CDR1 DFQATT and CDR2 SNEGSKA (reference sequence). V was pared by 7 bases and J by 0 bases, with 12 bases of the junction left unmatched. This CDR3 has 16 amino acids. The CDR3 DNA reads TGCAGTGTTAGTCGCGGGACAGGGAACATGAACACTGAAGCTTTCTTT. Amino acid sequence: CSVSRGTGNMNTEAFF.

The rearrangement joins TRBV6-6 to TRBJ2-1; D is uncertain. Looked up from germline, CDR1 is MNHNY and CDR2 is SVGAGI (reference sequence). Trimming stripped 0 bases from V and 2 bases from J, with 8 bases between. The CDR3 has 15 amino acids. The chain's CDR3 is CASSYSQKTYNEQFF. CDR3 nucleotides: TGTGCCAGCAGTTACTCGCAGAAGACCTACAATGAGCAGTTCTTC.

V and J are TRBV3-1 (or the pseudogene TRBV3-2) and TRBJ1-4; D unresolved. CDR3 length: 16 amino acids. With 4 bases removed from V and 5 bases from J, the gap between germline ends came to 17 bases. CDR1 is LGHDT, CDR2 YNNKEL, per germline (reference sequence). CDR3 nucleotides: TGTGCCAGCAGCCTCCCCCTGGCAGGATCGAATGAAAAACTGTTTTTT. It is translated as CASSLPLAGSNEKLFF.

This clone was observed a few times. The chain couples TRBV6-5 to TRBJ1-1; the D is unclear. The V end was cut by 3 bases, the J end by 8 bases, with 13 bases between. The CDR3 length is 13 residues. The germline gives CDR1 MNHEY, CDR2 SVGAGI. As DNA, the CDR3 is TGTGCCAGCAGTTATCAGGCAGGAACCGAAGCTTTCTTT. This codes for CASSYQAGTEAFF.

The V and J genes are TRBV3-1 (or the pseudogene TRBV3-2) and TRBJ2-5, with D maybe TRBD2 (5 bases). Germline CDR1 LGHDT, CDR2 YNNKEL (reference sequence). The CDR3 has 14 residues. The ends were cut back, 4 bases at V and 2 bases at J, with 11 bases in the middle. CDR3 sequence: CASSPWRVQETQYF. The DNA of the CDR3 is TGTGCCAGCAGCCCTTGGCGGGTTCAAGAGACCCAGTACTTC.

J is TRBJ1-6 and V is TRBV30, with D unclear. Germline CDR1 GTSNPN, CDR2 SVGIG (reference sequence). This CDR3 is 15 amino acids long. V gave up 2 bases and J gave up 2 bases, with 10 bases separating them. The CDR3 DNA reads TGTGCCTGGAGTATTGGTTTGGCCTATAATTCACCCCTCCACTTT. It codes for CAWSIGLAYNSPLHF.

In its sample, this clone was seen a few times. The J gene is TRBJ1-2, the V gene TRBV21-1; TRBD1 was called by the table and not checked on the DNA. TRBV21-1 is a pseudogene. The CDR3 extends over 15 amino acids. The DNA of the CDR3 is TGTGCCAGCAGCCGACGGACAGGGGAAGCCTATGGCTACACCTTC. The encoded protein is CASSRRTGEAYGYTF.

The chain combines TRBV28 with TRBJ1-1; 9 bases line up with TRBD1. Per germline, CDR1 MDHEN and CDR2 SYDVKM. The CDR3 totals 13 residues. The V segment lost 2 bases and the J segment 9 bases; nucleotides outside the gene matches: 4. The CDR3 loop is CASSLPGTGKAFF. CDR3 nucleotide sequence: TGTGCCAGCAGTTTACCCGGGACAGGGAAAGCTTTCTTT.

The CDR3 sequence is CASSHLAGDTQYF. The CDR3 DNA is TGTGCCAGCAGTCACCTAGCGGGTGATACGCAGTATTTT. This chain links TRBV28 with TRBJ2-3; TRBD2 matches 8 bases. This CDR3 comprises 13 residues. V lost 5 bases, J lost 6 bases, and 4 bases stayed unmatched. In germline, CDR1 is MDHEN, CDR2 SYDVKM.

The CDR3 region has the DNA TGTGCCAGCAGTTACACTGGACAGCAAAATAGCAATCAGCCCCAGCATTTT. It encodes CASSYTGQQNSNQPQHF. The chain recombines TRBV6-2 or TRBV6-3 with TRBJ1-5, with D maybe TRBD1 (6 bases). Germline CDR1 reads MNHEY; CDR2 reads SVGEGT. Deletions cut 2 bases from V and 0 bases from J, with 14 bases between. The CDR3 consists of 17 residues.

This clone occurred once. V gene TRBV28 combines with J gene TRBJ1-2; D is unresolved. V shed 7 bases and J shed 2 bases, with 11 bases lying between them. The CDR3 is made up of 13 amino acids. The germline CDR1 and CDR2 sequences are MDHEN and SYDVKM. CDR3 sequence: CASTPTPNYGYTF. DNA for the CDR3: TGTGCCAGCACACCCACACCGAACTATGGCTACACCTTC.

This chain links TRBV21-1 with TRBJ2-3; the table assigns TRBD2, which was not confirmed against the DNA. TRBV21-1 is listed as a pseudogene. The CDR3 covers 15 residues. CDR3 protein: CASSKGRWGDIAQYF. The CDR3 DNA reads TGTGCCAGCAGCAAAGGTAGGTGGGGGGATATCGCGCAGTATTTT.

The chain uses TRBV7-3 and TRBJ2-1, with D uncertain. Trimming removed 5 bases from V and 10 bases from J, with 15 bases in between. The CDR3 has 13 residues. The germline CDR1 and CDR2 sequences are SGHTA and FQGTGA. The CDR3 region is CASSVGPVSEQFF. The CDR3 region has the DNA TGTGCCAGCAGCGTAGGCCCGGTAAGCGAGCAGTTCTTC.

The sample holds a few counts of this clone. The V call is TRBV7-9, the J call TRBJ1-6; 11 bases are shared with TRBD1. After removal of 4 bases from V and 4 bases from J, the junction contained 6 bases not matched to a gene. This CDR3 has 17 amino acids. From germline, CDR1 is SEHNR and CDR2 FQNEAQ (reference sequence). As DNA, the CDR3 is TGTGCCAGCAGCTCCTGGACAGGGGGCCGATATAATTCACCCCTCCACTTT. Encoded protein: CASSSWTGGRYNSPLHF.

The gene calls are TRBV5-1 and TRBJ2-5, with D maybe TRBD1 (6 bases). Trimming cost V 2 bases and J 0 bases, with 11 bases left between them. CDR3 length: 15 residues. Germline-derived CDR1 and CDR2 are SGHRS and YFSETQ. The CDR3, as DNA: TGCGCCAGCAGCTTACCAGGGGCGTACCAAGAGACCCAGTACTTC. Translated: CASSLPGAYQETQYF. The full variable domain, its missing parts supplied by reference TRBV5-1 and TRBJ2-5, is KAGVTQTPRYLIKTRGQQVTLSCSPISGHRSVSWYQQTPGQGLQFLFEYFSETQRNKGNFPGRFSGRQFSNSRSEMNVSTLELGDSALYLCASSLPGAYQETQYFGPGTRLLVL.

This clone was counted a few times. This chain uses TRBV19 with TRBJ2-1; D is ambiguous. Trimming took off 4 bases at V and 10 bases at J, with 8 bases between the two ends. Germline lookup yields CDR1 LNHDA and CDR2 SQIVND (reference sequence). This CDR3 comprises 11 residues. The CDR3 bases are TGTGCCAGTAGTAATTCCGGGGAGCAGTTCTTC. Translating it yields CASSNSGEQFF.

This clone was seen only a few times. The J gene is TRBJ1-6, the V gene TRBV27; weak D call: TRBD1 (5 bases). Germline V gene lookup returns CDR1 MNHEY and CDR2 SMNVEV (reference sequence). Trimming left V 5 bases short and J 0 bases short, with 11 bases between. CDR3 length: 16 amino acids. The CDR3 DNA is TGTGCCAGCAGTCCGCGACAGAGCTCCTATAATTCACCCCTCCACTTT. It yields the protein CASSPRQSSYNSPLHF.

This chain joins TRBV2 and TRBJ2-7, with 8 nucleotides matching TRBD1. The CDR3 has 15 amino acids. The ends lost 2 bases at V and 2 bases at J; junction bases unmatched: 5. Germline lookup yields CDR1 SNHLY and CDR2 FYNNEI. CDR3 residues: CASSEQAGGTYEQYF. In DNA, the CDR3 is TGTGCCAGCAGTGAACAGGCAGGGGGCACCTACGAGCAGTACTTC.

The chain links TRBV30 to TRBJ2-5, with 10 positions matching TRBD2. With 5 bases clipped from V and 1 base from J, the junction kept 4 bases outside the gene matches. This CDR3 region has 14 residues. Germline loops: CDR1 GTSNPN, CDR2 SVGIG (reference sequence). The CDR3 sequence: CAWASGGAQETQYF. CDR3 DNA: TGTGCCTGGGCCAGCGGGGGGGCCCAAGAGACCCAGTACTTC. Variable domain in full (rest from reference TRBV30 and TRBJ2-5): SQTIHQWPATLVQPVGSPLSLECTVEGTSNPNLYWYRQAAGRGLQLLFYSVGIGQISSEVPQNLSASRPQDRQFILSSKKLLLSDSGFYLCAWASGGAQETQYFGPGTRLLVL.

This chain joins TRBV9 and TRBJ2-3; 12 positions agree with TRBD2. Germline CDR1 is SGDLS and CDR2 is YYNGEE. Trimming at V came to 1 base and at J to 7 bases, leaving 10 bases not matched to a gene. This CDR3 has 17 residues. The CDR3 region is CASSVSSLAGGPHTQYF. The CDR3 region has the DNA TGTGCCAGCAGCGTATCTAGTCTAGCGGGGGGGCCACATACGCAGTATTTT.

Details on this clone: The same CDR3 arises from other DNA sequences in this sample as well. The chain is built from TRBV3-1 (or the pseudogene TRBV3-2) and TRBJ2-3; D unresolved. Germline V CDR1 and CDR2: LGHDT, YNNKEL (reference sequence). Trimming cost V 1 base and J 1 base, with 0 bases left between them. The CDR3 sequence is 12 residues long. DNA for the CDR3: TGTGCCAGCAGCCAAGGCACAGATACGCAGTATTTT. As protein: CASSQGTDTQYF.

The rearrangement uses TRBV7-9 and TRBJ2-1; 11 bases align to TRBD2. Trimming at V came to 1 base and at J to 9 bases, leaving 8 bases not matched to a gene. The germline V gene has CDR1 SEHNR and CDR2 FQNEAQ (reference sequence). The CDR3 covers 16 residues. This CDR3 reads CASSLVESSGGIEQFF. In DNA, the CDR3 is TGTGCCAGCAGCTTAGTCGAGTCTAGCGGGGGGATTGAGCAGTTCTTC.

The V gene is TRBV19, the J gene TRBJ2-7; D is possibly TRBD1 (6 bases). V lost 10 bases and J lost 1, with 17 bases in between. The CDR3 loop spans 14 amino acids. CDR1 LNHDA and CDR2 SQIVND come from the germline V gene (reference sequence). This chain's CDR3 is CATSFLGTSYEQYF. The CDR3 DNA sequence: TGTGCCACCTCGTTTCTCGGGACATCCTACGAGCAGTACTTC.

The J gene is TRBJ1-2, the V gene TRBV29-1, with 12 nucleotides matching TRBD1. Germline trimming cut 4 bases from V and 3 bases from J; bases unmatched to any gene: 6. Germline V gene lookup returns CDR1 SQVTM and CDR2 ANQGSEA. The CDR3 length is 15 residues. CDR3 nucleotide sequence: TGCAGCGTTGGACGGGACAGGGGGCAAGACTATGGCTACACCTTC. It codes for CSVGRDRGQDYGYTF. Looking up the rest from reference TRBV29-1 and TRBJ1-2 gives the full variable domain: SAVISQKPSRDICQRGTSLTIQCQVDSQVTMMFWYRQQPGQSLTLIATANQGSEATYESGFVIDKFPISRPNLTFSTLTVSNMSPEDSSIYLCSVGRDRGQDYGYTFGSGTRLTVV.

This clone has just a few counts. This chain uses TRBV2 with TRBJ1-6; D is uncertain. V shed 4 bases and J shed 2 bases, with 9 bases lying between them. CDR1 is SNHLY, CDR2 FYNNEI, per germline. There are 15 residues in the CDR3. The CDR3 bases are TGTGCCAGCAGTGCCCTGGGGACCTATAATTCACCCCTCCACTTT. It yields the protein CASSALGTYNSPLHF.

The chain uses TRBV7-2 and TRBJ1-2, with a tentative D call TRBD1 (5 bases). Trimming removed 5 bases at V and 4 bases at J, with 20 bases between. The CDR3 extends over 16 amino acids. Germline V gene data show CDR1 as SGHTA and CDR2 as FQGNSA. CDR3 loop: CASSPVGAGLIYGYTF. The CDR3 DNA sequence: TGTGCCAGCAGCCCAGTCGGGGCAGGGTTGATCTATGGCTACACCTTC.

The rearrangement uses TRBV28 and TRBJ1-3; D unresolved. Between the trimmed V and J ends, which lost 5 bases and 9 bases, there was a span of 11 bases. The CDR3 is 12 residues long. Germline loops: CDR1 MDHEN, CDR2 SYDVKM. CDR3 in DNA: TGTGCCAGCAGTACCCAACTTTTCACCATATATTTT. Its protein product is CASSTQLFTIYF. Supplemented by reference TRBV28 and TRBJ1-3, the full variable domain reads DVKVTQSSRYLVKRTGEKVFLECVQDMDHENMFWYRQDPGLGLRLIYFSYDVKMKEKGDIPEGYSVSREKKERFSLILESASTNQTSMYLCASSTQLFTIYFGEGSWLTVV.

The chain links TRBV6-5 to TRBJ2-4; 12 bases are shared with TRBD2. J was trimmed by 8 bases and V by 7 bases; bases with no gene match: 9. This CDR3 comprises 15 residues. Germline V gene lookup returns CDR1 MNHEY and CDR2 SVGAGI. The CDR3 coding sequence is TGTGCCAGCACGGAACTAGCGGGGGGTCTGGACATTCAGTACTTC. Amino acid sequence: CASTELAGGLDIQYF.

CDR3 loop: CATLEAQGGTYEQYF. CDR3 nucleotide sequence: TGTGCCACTCTAGAGGCTCAGGGCGGAACCTACGAGCAGTACTTC. The V gene is TRBV19, the J gene TRBJ2-7; D perhaps matches TRBD1 (5 bases). CDR1 and CDR2 (germline): LNHDA, SQIVND (reference sequence). V was shortened by 10 bases and J by 2 bases, with 21 bases between the two germline ends. CDR3 length: 15 residues.

The chain combines TRBV6-5 with TRBJ1-2; 8 bases align to TRBD1. The CDR3 loop spans 14 amino acids. The V gene end was trimmed by 6 bases and the J gene end by 3 bases; junction bases not matched to a gene: 6. The germline V gene encodes CDR1 MNHEY and CDR2 SVGAGI. CDR3 in amino acids: CASRMTGEDYGYTF. In DNA, the CDR3 is TGTGCCAGCAGGATGACAGGGGAGGACTATGGCTACACCTTC.